The T cell receptor beta chain under discussion was sequenced for a study of vaccination and CD4 T cells after COVID-19. Indicated treatment: approximately nine-day PBMC culture with coronavirus spike peptide pools or control peptides (ViraFEST assay). A note on this clonotype: Its antigen remains unidentified.

The V gene's germline CDR1 is DFQATT and CDR2 SNEGSKA (reference sequence). The CDR3 contains 13 residues. V dropped 6 bases and J dropped 3; count of bases not matched to a gene: 4. At the Johns Hopkins FTIC core, DNA taken from cultured CD4+ T cells was sequenced by way of the Oncomine TCR Beta short-read assay. TCRdb redid the calling of the PCR reads with MiXCR, one entry per CDR3 protein. The sample carries 15,000 to 20,000 distinct CDR3 sequences, roughly 60% recorded once. The V call is TRBV20-1, the J call TRBJ1-5; 8 nucleotides match TRBD1. This specimen was CD4+ T cells from blood, cultured in vitro, taken after SARS-CoV-2 vaccination. This clonotype originated in a human donor who had recovered from COVID-19. The CDR3, as DNA: TGCAGTGCCCAGGGGGCCCTCAATCAGCCCCAGCATTTT. Its translation is CSAQGALNQPQHF.